The subject of this entry is one T cell receptor (beta chain). This entry comes from a study of shared clonotypes between healthy human individuals. Naive CD8 cells, CD45RO-negative and positively selected for CCR7, excluded terminally differentiated effector memory CD45RA+ cells. The table came from immunoSEQ multiplex PCR; TCRdb's copy has only in-frame clones and leaves some out. The table shows around 2,000,000 clones, with just under 95% occurring only once. Trimming took 5 bases from V and 0 from J, leaving 13 bases between them. Germline V CDR1 and CDR2: MNHEY, SMNVEV (reference sequence). This CDR3 comprises 15 residues.

What was sequenced was naive CD8+ T cells sorted from blood. The gene calls are TRBV27 and TRBJ1-2; TRBD1 is a possible D gene (5 bases). The sequence was collected from a man between 18 and 29 years old in good health. The CDR3 loop is CASSPRQIANYGYTF. CDR3 in DNA: TGTGCCAGCAGTCCCCGACAGATAGCTAACTATGGCTACACCTTC.